A single sample gave rise to the 29 T cell receptor beta chains below, sequenced in a study of T cell responses to AZD1222 COVID-19 vaccine. Measured with immunoSEQ multiplex PCR; TCRdb has only the in-frame clones, and not every one. Among some 150,000 clones listed, around 83% were seen once. Sequenced here: peripheral blood, sampled on day 0 of MenACWY control vaccination. The source of these receptors is an adult in good health.

The chain combines TRBV7-2 with TRBJ2-1; D gene unclear. This CDR3 is built from 11 residues. The ends were cut back, 3 bases at V and 9 bases at J, with 6 bases in the middle. The germline V gene has CDR1 SGHTA and CDR2 FQGNSA. CDR3 loop: CASSLYTEQFF. The CDR3, as DNA: TGTGCCAGCAGCTTGTATACTGAGCAGTTCTTC.

The chain uses TRBV11-3 and TRBJ1-3; D remains unclear. CDR3 size: 13 residues. Trimming removed 5 bases at V and 0 bases at J, with 5 bases between. From germline, CDR1 is SGHNT and CDR2 YENEEA. The CDR3 coding sequence is TGTGCCAGCAGCGAGAACTCTGGAAACACCATATATTTT. Encoded protein: CASSENSGNTIYF.

This chain connects TRBV28 to TRBJ1-2; 8 bases match TRBD1. The CDR3 contains 14 residues. Germline CDR1 MDHEN, CDR2 SYDVKM. V lost 5 bases to trimming and J lost 2 bases; unmatched junction nucleotides: 4. CDR3 sequence reads: CASSATGANYGYTF. DNA of the CDR3: TGTGCCAGCAGTGCGACAGGGGCCAACTATGGCTACACCTTC.

This chain links TRBV29-1 with TRBJ1-2; the D gene is possibly TRBD1 (6 bases). Deletions cut 6 bases from V and 3 bases from J, with 14 bases between. This CDR3 comprises 13 residues. Germline loops: CDR1 SQVTM, CDR2 ANQGSEA. CDR3 coding DNA: TGCAGCGTCCGACAGGCCGTTGACTATGGCTACACCTTC. As protein: CSVRQAVDYGYTF.

The genes are TRBV11-1 and TRBJ2-1, with a possible D match to TRBD1 (5 bases). With 3 bases removed from V and 5 bases from J, the gap between germline ends came to 11 bases. CDR1 and CDR2 from the germline V gene are SGHAT and FQDESV (reference sequence). There are 14 residues in the CDR3. CDR3 coding DNA: TGTGCCAGCAGCTTGGTCGCAGGGAACAATGAGCAGTTCTTC. It encodes CASSLVAGNNEQFF.

The genes are TRBV3-1 (or the pseudogene TRBV3-2) and TRBJ2-2; possible D gene TRBD2, 6 bases. The CDR3 extends over 15 amino acids. Trimming removed 3 bases at V and 6 bases at J, with 14 bases between. Germline CDR1 and CDR2: LGHDT and YNNKEL (reference sequence). CDR3: CASSQIGGSAGELFF. For the CDR3, the DNA is TGTGCCAGCAGCCAGATTGGGGGGTCGGCCGGGGAGCTGTTTTTT.

The chain uses TRBV5-1 and TRBJ1-2; the match to TRBD1 covers 8 bases. CDR3 size: 14 residues. With 3 bases clipped from V and 1 base from J, the junction kept 2 bases outside the gene matches. Germline V gene sequence: CDR1 SGHRS, CDR2 YFSETQ. Here the CDR3 DNA reads TGCGCCAGCAGCTGGACAGGGAATAACTATGGCTACACCTTC. Translated, it gives CASSWTGNNYGYTF.

The chain has TRBV5-6 and TRBJ1-5; no definite D call. Germline CDR1 SGHDT, CDR2 YYEEEE. Trimming took 0 bases from V and 4 from J, leaving 11 bases between them. The CDR3 spans 15 residues. The CDR3, as DNA: TGTGCCAGCAGCTTGGGGGCCCGAGATAATCAGCCCCAGCATTTT. This gives the protein CASSLGARDNQPQHF.

This chain links TRBV28 with TRBJ1-1; tentatively, D is TRBD1 (5 bases). Germline lookup yields CDR1 MDHEN and CDR2 SYDVKM. The V and J ends lost 5 bases and 6 bases respectively, with 22 bases between them. The CDR3 spans 16 residues. The CDR3 DNA sequence: TGTGCCAGCAGTCCAAGCCCAGGGAGGGGTGTGGCTGAAGCTTTCTTT. Protein: CASSPSPGRGVAEAFF.

This chain uses TRBV18 with TRBJ2-5, with D possibly being TRBD1 (5 bases). The germline CDR1 and CDR2 sequences are KGHSH and LQKENI. V was clipped by 6 bases and J by 5 bases, with 13 bases between them. This CDR3 contains 13 residues. CDR3 nucleotides: TGTGCCAGCTCTCAGGGTGTTGGGGAGACCCAGTACTTC. Translated: CASSQGVGETQYF.

This clone was observed a handful of times. The CDR3 nucleotides read TGTGCCAGCAGCCAAGGGGTTTTGACTGAAGCTTTCTTT. Translating gives CASSQGVLTEAFF. The chain employs TRBV14 and TRBJ1-1; D is unclear. The V gene's germline CDR1 is SGHDN and CDR2 FVKESK. The CDR3 is 13 amino acids. V lost 1 base to trimming and J lost 5 bases, with 8 bases between them. The full variable domain, with the rest looked up from reference TRBV14 and TRBJ1-1, is EAGVTQFPSHSVIEKGQTVTLRCDPISGHDNLYWYRRVMGKEIKFLLHFVKESKQDESGMPNNRFLAERTGGTYSTLKVQPAELEDSGVYFCASSQGVLTEAFFGQGTRLTVV.

In this sample, this clone turned up a few times. V usage is TRBV18 and J usage is TRBJ2-5; D may match TRBD1 or TRBD2 (5 bases each). The length of the CDR3 is 13 residues. Between the trimmed V and J ends, which lost 6 bases and 2 bases, there was a span of 10 bases. Germline V gene sequence: CDR1 KGHSH, CDR2 LQKENI. The CDR3 DNA sequence: TGTGCCAGCTCTCGAGAGGGGCAAGAGACCCAGTACTTC. This gives the protein CASSREGQETQYF.

V gene TRBV5-6 combines with J gene TRBJ1-3; D is unresolved. The V end lost 3 bases, the J end lost 8 bases, and 18 bases lay between the germline ends. Germline CDR1 SGHDT, CDR2 YYEEEE. The CDR3 totals 15 residues. This chain's CDR3 is CASSWRAPGADTIYF. CDR3 nucleotides: TGTGCCAGCAGCTGGCGGGCCCCCGGAGCGGACACCATATATTTT.

This chain joins TRBV3-1 (or the pseudogene TRBV3-2) and TRBJ1-1; 8 nucleotides line up with TRBD1. Germline trimming cut 0 bases from V and 5 bases from J; bases unmatched to any gene: 14. CDR3 length equals 18 residues. Per germline, CDR1 LGHDT and CDR2 YNNKEL (reference sequence). The CDR3 sequence: CASSQERGQVAYLTEAFF. The CDR3 coding sequence is TGTGCCAGCAGCCAAGAGAGGGGACAGGTTGCATATCTAACTGAAGCTTTCTTT.

A few counts support this clone. CDR3 loop: CASSTSGGWATGELFF. CDR3 sequence (DNA): TGTGCCAGCAGCACTTCAGGGGGCTGGGCCACCGGGGAGCTGTTTTTT. The V and J genes are TRBV7-3 and TRBJ2-2, with 8 bases aligning to TRBD1. CDR1 is SGHTA and CDR2 is FQGTGA in the germline V gene. The CDR3 runs to 16 residues. The ends lost 5 bases at V and 4 bases at J; junction bases unmatched: 9. Full variable domain (missing parts from reference TRBV7-3 and TRBJ2-2): GAGVSQTPSNKVTEKGKYVELRCDPISGHTALYWYRQSLGQGPEFLIYFQGTGAADDSGLPNDRFFAVRPEGSVSTLKIQRTERGDSAVYLCASSTSGGWATGELFFGEGSRLTVL.

CDR3 sequence reads: CASSLYIRPSGVSDTQYF. The CDR3 DNA sequence: TGTGCCAGCAGCTTGTATATCCGCCCTAGCGGGGTTTCAGATACGCAGTATTTT. This chain links TRBV5-5 with TRBJ2-3, with TRBD2 identical over 9 bases. The germline V gene has CDR1 SGHKS and CDR2 YYEKEE (reference sequence). J was trimmed by 4 bases and V by 1 base; bases with no gene match: 13. There are 18 residues in the CDR3.

This chain uses TRBV7-3 with TRBJ2-2, with TRBD1 matching over 8 bases. CDR3 size: 15 residues. Germline CDR1 SGHTA, CDR2 FQGTGA. V lost 5 bases, J lost 1 base, and 3 bases stayed unmatched. This CDR3 reads CASSPDRENTGELFF. The CDR3, as DNA: TGTGCCAGCAGCCCGGACAGGGAGAACACCGGGGAGCTGTTTTTT.

The chain employs TRBV2 and TRBJ2-7; D call uncertain. Germline CDR1 is SNHLY and CDR2 is FYNNEI. CDR3 length: 12 amino acids. V lost 6 bases and J lost 4, with 10 bases in between. DNA for the CDR3: TGTGCCAGCAGCCCGAAAGGGTACGAGCAGTACGTC. Its translation: CASSPKGYEQYV.

The chain is built from TRBV10-2 and TRBJ1-5, with D possibly matching TRBD1 (5 bases). The CDR3 loop spans 13 amino acids. Trimming removed 5 bases from V and 7 bases from J, with 12 bases in between. Germline CDR1 and CDR2: WSHSY and SAAADI. The CDR3 spells CASSSRAGQPQHF. The CDR3 coding sequence is TGCGCCAGCAGTAGCAGGGCAGGACAGCCCCAGCATTTT.

The V and J genes are TRBV27 and TRBJ1-2; a possible D gene is TRBD1 (5 bases). The V end was cut by 2 bases, the J end by 5 bases, with 15 bases between. Germline CDR1 and CDR2: MNHEY and SMNVEV (reference sequence). This CDR3 spans 15 amino acids. CDR3 in amino acids: CASSLKSGLTYGYTF. CDR3 in DNA: TGTGCCAGCAGTTTAAAATCAGGGCTTACTTATGGCTACACCTTC.

This clone has more than one count but fewer than ten. The chain combines TRBV4-2 with TRBJ2-7, with D maybe TRBD2 (6 bases). Trimming cost V 0 bases and J 3 bases, with 12 bases left between them. Per germline, CDR1 LGHNA and CDR2 YNFKEQ. CDR3 size: 15 residues. In DNA form, the CDR3 reads TGTGCCAGCAGCCAAGAGTCGGGACTCTACTACGAGCAGTACGTC. This sequence encodes CASSQESGLYYEQYV.

The chain carries TRBV19 and TRBJ2-5; the match to TRBD1 covers 7 bases. V gave up 4 bases and J gave up 3 bases; unmatched junction bases: 5. Germline-derived CDR1 and CDR2 are LNHDA and SQIVND (reference sequence). The CDR3 is 14 amino acids. The CDR3 DNA reads as TGTGCCAGTAGTAGCTGGGACAGAAAAGAGACCCAGTACTTC. Translating gives CASSSWDRKETQYF. The whole variable domain, remainder taken from reference TRBV19 and TRBJ2-5, is DGGITQSPKYLFRKEGQNVTLSCEQNLNHDAMYWYRQDPGQGLRLIYYSQIVNDFQKGDIAEGYSVSREKKESFPLTVTSAQKNPTAFYLCASSSWDRKETQYFGPGTRLLVL.

V usage is TRBV19 and J usage is TRBJ1-2; D is perhaps TRBD1 (5 bases). V was clipped by 5 bases and J by 3 bases, with 19 bases between them. Germline loops: CDR1 LNHDA, CDR2 SQIVND (reference sequence). The CDR3 has 16 amino acids. The chain's CDR3 is CASSPKPGSSDYGYTF. In DNA form, the CDR3 reads TGTGCCAGTAGTCCAAAACCAGGGAGTTCGGACTATGGCTACACCTTC. Full variable domain (rest looked up from reference TRBV19 and TRBJ1-2): DGGITQSPKYLFRKEGQNVTLSCEQNLNHDAMYWYRQDPGQGLRLIYYSQIVNDFQKGDIAEGYSVSREKKESFPLTVTSAQKNPTAFYLCASSPKPGSSDYGYTFGSGTRLTVV.

The chain combines TRBV6-5 with TRBJ2-4; D could derive from TRBD1 or TRBD2 (5 bases each). Germline CDR1 reads MNHEY; CDR2 reads SVGAGI. V was cut by 0 bases and J by 2 bases, with 11 bases left in between. The CDR3 has 16 amino acids. Here the CDR3 reads CASSYSRGATKNIQYF. Written as DNA, the CDR3 is TGTGCCAGCAGTTACTCGAGAGGGGCGACCAAAAACATTCAGTACTTC.

The chain carries TRBV6-5 and TRBJ1-6, with TRBD1 identical over 8 bases. Germline CDR1 MNHEY, CDR2 SVGAGI. The CDR3 contains 16 residues. The ends lost 2 bases at V and 6 bases at J; junction bases unmatched: 6. CDR3 residues: CASSYTGQGRNSPLHF. CDR3 DNA sequence: TGTGCCAGCAGTTACACCGGACAGGGCCGTAATTCACCCCTCCACTTT.

This chain links TRBV6-2 or TRBV6-3 with TRBJ2-2, with TRBD2 matching 8 bases. The trim removed 6 bases at V and 4 bases at J, leaving 4 bases unmatched. CDR3 length: 14 residues. Looked up from germline, CDR1 is MNHEY and CDR2 is SVGEGT. The CDR3 DNA is TGTGCCAGCAGCTTCGGGGGGGCCACCGGGGAGCTGTTTTTT. Amino acids: CASSFGGATGELFF.

The chain couples TRBV19 to TRBJ1-5; D ambiguous. Trimming pared 4 bases from V and 2 bases from J, leaving 9 bases between. Germline loops: CDR1 LNHDA, CDR2 SQIVND (reference sequence). This CDR3 contains 14 residues. CDR3 coding DNA: TGTGCCAGTAGTAGGGCACCGGGCAATCAGCCCCAGCATTTT. It encodes CASSRAPGNQPQHF.

The chain is built from TRBV6-1 and TRBJ2-7, with D unresolved. The CDR3 runs 15 residues. Trimming removed 2 bases from V and 3 bases from J, with 14 bases in between. Per the germline V gene, CDR1 is MNHNS and CDR2 is SASEGT. The chain's CDR3 is CASSELSPLIYEQYF. DNA of the CDR3: TGTGCCAGCAGTGAATTGTCACCGCTGATCTACGAGCAGTACTTC.

This clone was found many times. The rearrangement links TRBV19 to TRBJ2-7; D possibly corresponds to TRBD2 (6 bases). The V end was cut by 5 bases, the J end by 5 bases, with 19 bases between. Germline V gene sequence: CDR1 LNHDA, CDR2 SQIVND (reference sequence). This CDR3 spans 15 amino acids. The CDR3 sequence is CASSPLEGLSHEQYF. CDR3 coding DNA: TGTGCCAGTAGTCCCTTGGAGGGTCTTAGCCACGAGCAGTACTTC.